The next 18 T cell receptor beta chains were all read from a single sample in a study of T cell changes during pregnancy in multiple sclerosis. Measured with immunoSEQ multiplex PCR; TCRdb has only the in-frame clones, and not every one. The sample lists tens of thousands of clones, approximately 92% occurring once. The sample consisted of CD4+ T cells from peripheral blood mononuclear cells, taken in the third trimester of pregnancy. All receptors come from a female donor in good health, enrolled as a control in a pregnancy study.

The rearrangement uses TRBV19 and TRBJ1-5, with 10 bases fitting TRBD1. J was trimmed by 1 base and V by 5 bases; bases with no gene match: 11. The germline V gene has CDR1 LNHDA and CDR2 SQIVND (reference sequence). The CDR3 is 18 residues long. CDR3 sequence reads: CASSRQLPGQGSNQPQHF. The DNA of the CDR3 is TGTGCCAGTAGTCGCCAACTACCGGGACAGGGGAGCAATCAGCCCCAGCATTTT.

V usage is TRBV7-2 and J usage is TRBJ1-5, with a weak D call TRBD1 (5 bases). This CDR3 is built from 14 residues. Germline assignment: CDR1 SGHTA and CDR2 FQGNSA. V gave up 5 bases and J gave up 3 bases, with 11 bases separating them. CDR3 in amino acids: CASSLDSLNQPQHF. CDR3 sequence (DNA): TGTGCCAGCAGCCTAGACAGTCTCAATCAGCCCCAGCATTTT.

This clone turned up a few times. The chain carries TRBV7-2 and TRBJ1-1; 7 bases match TRBD1. There are 14 residues in the CDR3. Germline CDR1 is SGHTA and CDR2 is FQGNSA. After removal of 5 bases from V and 4 bases from J, the junction contained 7 bases not matched to a gene. CDR3 in amino acids: CASSPRQGITEAFF. The CDR3 DNA sequence: TGTGCCAGCAGCCCTAGACAGGGAATCACTGAAGCTTTCTTT. Full variable domain (missing parts from reference TRBV7-2 and TRBJ1-1): GAGVSQSPSNKVTEKGKDVELRCDPISGHTALYWYRQSLGQGLEFLIYFQGNSAPDKSGLPSDRFSAERTGGSVSTLTIQRTQQEDSAVYLCASSPRQGITEAFFGQGTRLTVV.

This chain connects TRBV2 to TRBJ2-3, with a tentative D call TRBD2 (5 bases). V shed 5 bases and J shed 4 bases, with 10 bases lying between them. Germline V gene lookup returns CDR1 SNHLY and CDR2 FYNNEI. The CDR3 is made up of 13 amino acids. CDR3 coding DNA: TGTGCCAGCAGTCTTGTGAGGGCAGATACGCAGTATTTT. This encodes CASSLVRADTQYF.

The chain has TRBV18 and TRBJ2-7, with a tentative D call TRBD1 (5 bases). The CDR3 extends over 14 amino acids. Germline V lookup: CDR1 KGHSH, CDR2 LQKENI. V was cut by 5 bases and J by 1 base, with 12 bases left in between. CDR3 sequence: CASSGWGGSYEQYF. The CDR3 region has the DNA TGTGCCAGCTCAGGTTGGGGCGGTTCCTACGAGCAGTACTTC.

The J gene is TRBJ2-1, the V gene TRBV5-1, with 7 bases identical to TRBD1. Germline trimming cut 7 bases from V and 5 bases from J; bases unmatched to any gene: 3. The CDR3 consists of 12 residues. Germline V CDR1 and CDR2: SGHRS, YFSETQ. CDR3 in DNA: TGCGCCAGCTCGGACAGGCACAATGAGCAGTTCTTC. Amino acid sequence: CASSDRHNEQFF.

CDR3 in amino acids: CASSLERDWEQYF. CDR3 DNA: TGTGCCAGCAGCTTAGAACGAGACTGGGAGCAGTACTTC. J is TRBJ2-7 and V is TRBV11-3, with D unclear. V was trimmed by 0 bases and J by 7 bases, leaving 10 bases between them. Germline values: CDR1 SGHNT, CDR2 YENEEA. CDR3 length: 13 amino acids.

This chain links TRBV28 with TRBJ2-5; 10 nucleotides agree with TRBD2. The CDR3 consists of 14 residues. With 6 bases clipped from V and 4 bases from J, the junction kept 5 bases outside the gene matches. The germline V gene has CDR1 MDHEN and CDR2 SYDVKM. This CDR3 reads CASRVAGGVETQYF. Here the CDR3 DNA reads TGTGCCAGCAGGGTAGCGGGGGGCGTAGAGACCCAGTACTTC.

The chain combines TRBV6-5 with TRBJ2-7; tentatively, D is TRBD2 (5 bases). V lost 7 bases and J 8 bases, leaving 15 bases between the germline ends. This CDR3 has 12 residues. Germline loops: CDR1 MNHEY, CDR2 SVGAGI. The CDR3 DNA sequence: TGTGCCAGCACAAAAGGAAGAGGGAAGCAGTACTTC. As protein: CASTKGRGKQYF.

V and J are TRBV4-2 and TRBJ1-5, with D unclear. Trimming left V 0 bases short and J 9 bases short, with 12 bases between. The V gene's germline CDR1 is LGHNA and CDR2 YNFKEQ. The CDR3 loop spans 14 amino acids. The CDR3 sequence is CASSQELLVPPQHF. CDR3 nucleotides: TGTGCCAGCAGCCAAGAACTGTTAGTTCCGCCCCAGCATTTT.

The rearrangement links TRBV13 to TRBJ1-6; 7 bases agree with TRBD1. The CDR3 is 16 amino acids. Losses at the gene ends were 2 bases for V and 6 bases for J; bases not matched to a gene: 7. Germline CDR1 and CDR2: PRHDT and FYEKMQ (reference sequence). This CDR3 reads CASSLRDSNTNSPLHF. CDR3 in DNA: TGTGCCAGCAGCTTAAGGGACAGCAATACTAATTCACCCCTCCACTTT.

The V gene is TRBV6-5, the J gene TRBJ1-1, with TRBD1 as a possible D gene (5 bases). V lost 6 bases and J lost 0, with 11 bases in between. The germline V gene encodes CDR1 MNHEY and CDR2 SVGAGI. The CDR3 runs 14 residues. In DNA form, the CDR3 reads TGTGCCAGCAGAAGAGGCAGGGTGAACACTGAAGCTTTCTTT. Its protein is CASRRGRVNTEAFF.

The chain is built from TRBV19 and TRBJ2-1; tentatively, D is TRBD2 (6 bases). The CDR3 covers 15 residues. V gave up 7 bases and J gave up 5 bases, with 18 bases separating them. Looked up from germline, CDR1 is LNHDA and CDR2 is SQIVND (reference sequence). The CDR3 loop is CASTEDGTGHNEQFF. CDR3 bases: TGTGCCAGTACGGAGGACGGGACTGGGCACAATGAGCAGTTCTTC.

This chain uses TRBV14 with TRBJ1-1; D is unclear. The CDR3 totals 13 residues. The germline CDR1 and CDR2 sequences are SGHDN and FVKESK. Trimming removed 5 bases at V and 0 bases at J, with 7 bases between. CDR3 DNA sequence: TGTGCCAGCAGCGGGCAGCTGAACACTGAAGCTTTCTTT. This codes for CASSGQLNTEAFF.

The chain is built from TRBV10-3 and TRBJ2-5; tentatively, D is TRBD1 (6 bases). The CDR3 spans 15 residues. With 2 bases removed from V and 7 bases from J, the gap between germline ends came to 17 bases. Germline V gene lookup returns CDR1 ENHRY and CDR2 SYGVKD. In DNA form, the CDR3 reads TGTGCCATCAGTGAGGCGACAGGTCGGGAAGGGACCCAGTACTTC. This sequence encodes CAISEATGREGTQYF.

The V call is TRBV4-1, the J call TRBJ2-2; 8 bases match TRBD2. Germline V lookup: CDR1 MGHRA, CDR2 YSYEKL. Germline trimming cut 3 bases from V and 4 bases from J; bases unmatched to any gene: 10. CDR3 length: 17 residues. In nucleotides, the CDR3 is TGCGCCAGCAGCCACCCCAGCGGGGGCCGGGGCACCGGGGAGCTGTTTTTT. Its translation is CASSHPSGGRGTGELFF.

This chain joins TRBV5-4 and TRBJ2-5; possibly TRBD1 for D (5 bases). This CDR3 comprises 14 residues. The V gene's germline CDR1 is SGHNT and CDR2 YYREEE (reference sequence). The V end was cut by 3 bases, the J end by 3 bases, with 12 bases between. The CDR3 reads CASSSMGQEETQYF. The CDR3 region has the DNA TGTGCCAGCAGCTCAATGGGGCAGGAAGAGACCCAGTACTTC.

This sequence joins TRBV7-2 and TRBJ1-1; TRBD1 matches 7 bases. Trimming took 5 bases from V and 5 from J; bases not matched to a gene: 8. Germline V gene sequence: CDR1 SGHTA, CDR2 FQGNSA. This CDR3 is built from 14 residues. Here the CDR3 DNA reads TGTGCCAGCAGCCGATCCTCAGGGGGGACTGAAGCTTTCTTT. Its protein is CASSRSSGGTEAFF.